This T cell receptor (beta chain) was retrieved from a study of blood T cell repertoires in COVID-19. Using immunoSEQ multiplex PCR, the repertoire was profiled, and TCRdb retains in-frame clones only, with some absent. The repertoire holds 250,000 to 350,000 clones, with roughly 90% as singletons. The ends were cut back, 4 bases at V and 2 bases at J, with 11 bases in the middle. CDR3 size: 14 residues. The germline gives CDR1 LGHDT, CDR2 YNNKEL (reference sequence). Sequencing input: PBMCs or T cells enriched from blood (not recorded which). The source of this sequence is a young woman who had recovered from COVID-19. V usage is TRBV3-1 (or the pseudogene TRBV3-2) and J usage is TRBJ1-2; possible D gene TRBD1, 6 bases. The CDR3 loop reads CASSLRGSNYGYTF. The CDR3 nucleotides read TGTGCCAGCAGCCTCAGGGGCTCAAACTATGGCTACACCTTC.